Below, 16 T cell receptor beta chains from the same sample are listed, as sequenced in a study of beta chain features in type 1 diabetes. cDNA synthesis used the whole RNA isolate, giving expressed TCRB sequences. TCRdb's table, derived via immunoSEQ multiplex PCR, lists solely in-frame clones and lacks some. The repertoire consists of fewer than 250,000 clones, with roughly 14% occurring once and the leading ten covering about 0.027%. Sequenced: naive CD4+ T cells from blood. Receptors originate from a woman aged 40 to 50 in good health.

This clone has more than one count but fewer than ten. V and J are TRBV4-1 and TRBJ2-1, with TRBD2 matching over 9 bases. V was clipped by 4 bases and J by 5 bases; unmatched bases: 12. Germline values: CDR1 MGHRA, CDR2 YSYEKL. This CDR3 has 17 amino acids. The CDR3 spells CASSRGASGEGHNEQFF. CDR3 bases: TGCGCCAGCAGCCGAGGGGCTAGCGGGGAAGGGCACAATGAGCAGTTCTTC.

This clone was detected only a few times. The chain couples TRBV29-1 to TRBJ1-1; no firm D call. V was clipped by 4 bases and J by 1 base, with 10 bases between them. CDR3 size: 13 residues. Germline V gives CDR1 SQVTM, CDR2 ANQGSEA. In DNA, the CDR3 is TGCAGCGTTGGAGGAATTTCGAACACTGAAGCTTTCTTT. Its translation: CSVGGISNTEAFF.

This clone has more than one count but fewer than ten. The V call is TRBV5-4, the J call TRBJ2-1, with a weak D call TRBD1 (5 bases). This CDR3 has 16 amino acids. Trimming took off 3 bases at V and 6 bases at J, with 19 bases between the two ends. The germline V gene has CDR1 SGHNT and CDR2 YYREEE (reference sequence). The CDR3 sequence is CASSSMTAWPTNEQFF. The CDR3 DNA follows: TGTGCCAGCAGCTCGATGACAGCCTGGCCGACCAATGAGCAGTTCTTC.

V gene TRBV6-5 combines with J gene TRBJ2-3, with 8 bases fitting TRBD1. CDR1 is MNHEY and CDR2 is SVGAGI in the germline V gene. Trimming at V came to 10 bases and at J to 0 bases, leaving 6 bases not matched to a gene. The CDR3 covers 14 residues. CDR3 loop: CATRQGFSTDTQYF. The CDR3 DNA reads as TGTGCCACGAGACAGGGGTTTAGCACAGATACGCAGTATTTT.

This clone was detected only once. The chain couples TRBV6-1 to TRBJ2-1, with 7 bases lining up with TRBD1. This CDR3 region has 15 residues. V gave up 2 bases and J gave up 2 bases; unmatched junction bases: 3. Germline V gene sequence: CDR1 MNHNS, CDR2 SASEGT. The CDR3: CASSETGATYNEQFF. DNA of the CDR3: TGTGCCAGCAGTGAAACAGGGGCCACCTACAATGAGCAGTTCTTC.

The rearrangement joins TRBV9 to TRBJ2-3; D is ambiguous. Trimming removed 5 bases from V and 5 bases from J, with 6 bases in between. CDR1 and CDR2 (germline): SGDLS, YYNGEE. The CDR3 contains 11 residues. Written as DNA, the CDR3 is TGTGCCAGCAGTAATTTAGATACGCAGTATTTT. As protein: CASSNLDTQYF.

The chain recombines TRBV4-1 with TRBJ2-7, with 9 bases matching TRBD2. The J segment lost 3 bases and the V segment lost 1 base, leaving 4 bases of the junction unmatched. CDR1 is MGHRA and CDR2 is YSYEKL in the germline V gene. This CDR3 region has 15 residues. CDR3 in DNA: TGCGCCAGCAGCCAAGGTCTAGCGGGATACTACGAGCAGTACTTC. Protein sequence: CASSQGLAGYYEQYF.

There are a few counts of this clone. For the CDR3, the DNA is TGTGCTAGTGGTTTGACAACAGGGGCGCCCTCCTACGAGCAGTACTTC. Its translation: CASGLTTGAPSYEQYF. The genes are TRBV12-5 and TRBJ2-7; 7 nucleotides align to TRBD1. This CDR3 is built from 16 residues. Germline values: CDR1 LGHNT, CDR2 FRNRAP. J lost 0 bases, V lost 2 bases, and 7 bases had no gene match. The full variable domain, in which reference TRBV12-5 and TRBJ2-7 provide the parts outside the CDR3, is DARVTQTPRHKVTEMGQEVTMRCQPILGHNTVFWYRQTMMQGLELLAYFRNRAPLDDSGMPKDRFSAEMPDATLATLKIQPSEPRDSAVYFCASGLTTGAPSYEQYFGPGTRLTVT.

This clone was picked up a small number of times. V gene TRBV7-6 combines with J gene TRBJ2-7, with D possibly being TRBD1 (6 bases). Trimming left V 0 bases short and J 5 bases short, with 20 bases between. The CDR3 has 17 amino acids. Germline V gene lookup returns CDR1 SGHVS and CDR2 FNYEAQ. The CDR3 region is CASSLAAVNRENNEQYF. DNA of the CDR3: TGTGCCAGCAGCTTAGCGGCGGTAAACAGGGAAAATAACGAGCAGTACTTC.

Concerning this clone itself: Other DNA sequences in this specimen translate into the identical CDR3. This chain links TRBV2 with TRBJ2-1; D remains unclear. V was pared by 0 bases and J by 4 bases, with 4 bases between. This CDR3 is built from 13 residues. Germline CDR1 reads SNHLY; CDR2 reads FYNNEI. The CDR3 spells CASSEAVYNEQFF. The CDR3 DNA reads as TGTGCCAGCAGTGAAGCTGTATACAATGAGCAGTTCTTC.

The chain uses TRBV6-6 and TRBJ2-1; possible D gene TRBD1, 7 bases. Trimming stripped 6 bases from V and 10 bases from J, with 16 bases between. This CDR3 comprises 13 residues. The germline V gene has CDR1 MNHNY and CDR2 SVGAGI (reference sequence). The chain's CDR3 is CASRVGGGAEQFF. Written as DNA, the CDR3 is TGTGCCAGCAGGGTTGGAGGGGGCGCGGAGCAGTTCTTC.

This clone was recorded a few times. The CDR3 here is CASSSTVSSGNTIYF. The CDR3 DNA follows: TGTGCCAGCAGCTCAACAGTGAGCTCTGGAAACACCATATATTTT. V usage is TRBV7-6 and J usage is TRBJ1-3; D is unresolved. This CDR3 has 15 residues. Per the germline V gene, CDR1 is SGHVS and CDR2 is FNYEAQ. V was clipped by 4 bases and J by 0 bases, with 10 bases between them.

This chain uses TRBV5-4 with TRBJ1-2, with a tentative D call TRBD1 (6 bases). This CDR3 is built from 15 residues. Deletions cut 0 bases from V and 4 bases from J, with 13 bases between. Germline-derived CDR1 and CDR2 are SGHNT and YYREEE (reference sequence). The CDR3 reads CASSLVTGLSYGYTF. The CDR3 bases are TGTGCCAGCAGCTTGGTTACAGGGCTGAGCTATGGCTACACCTTC. Complete variable domain (other parts from reference TRBV5-4 and TRBJ1-2): ETGVTQSPTHLIKTRGQQVTLRCSSQSGHNTVSWYQQALGQGPQFIFQYYREEENGRGNFPPRFSGLQFPNYSSELNVNALELDDSALYLCASSLVTGLSYGYTFGSGTRLTVV.

The J gene is TRBJ2-5, the V gene TRBV14, with TRBD2 identical over 9 bases. J lost 5 bases, V lost 1 base, and 8 bases had no gene match. From germline, CDR1 is SGHDN and CDR2 FVKESK. This CDR3 region has 16 residues. CDR3: CASSQGPGTSLETQYF. In DNA form, the CDR3 reads TGTGCCAGCAGCCAAGGACCCGGGACTAGCCTCGAGACCCAGTACTTC.

V gene TRBV10-2 combines with J gene TRBJ2-7; TRBD1 matches at 10 bases. Germline V lookup: CDR1 WSHSY, CDR2 SAAADI. Germline trimming cut 9 bases from V and 4 bases from J; bases unmatched to any gene: 12. The CDR3 totals 15 residues. The CDR3 sequence: CARKKRTGGPYEQYF. CDR3 sequence (DNA): TGCGCCAGAAAAAAACGGACAGGGGGACCTTACGAGCAGTACTTC.

This clone has only a few counts. The rearrangement joins TRBV2 to TRBJ1-5; tentative D call: TRBD1 (6 bases). V lost 6 bases, J lost 4 bases, and 13 bases lay in between. Per the germline V gene, CDR1 is SNHLY and CDR2 is FYNNEI. CDR3 size: 14 residues. The CDR3 sequence is CASRQGLANQPQHF. CDR3 nucleotides: TGTGCCAGCAGGCAGGGGTTAGCAAATCAGCCCCAGCATTTT.